These 31 T cell receptor beta chains originate from one sample sequenced in a study of response to subunit inactivated influenza vaccine (dated 2018 in TCRdb). The library was built by means of RT-PCR. The reads were generated on an Illumina HiSeq 2500. TCRdb trimmed public reads at Q25 via fastp, called clones via MiXCR and kept in-frame beta chains. A single entry per CDR3 protein holds the most common genes and DNA from its merged rows. This sample has fewer than 600,000 distinct CDR3 sequences in its table, and around 7.7% of those were observed once. Roughly 13% of the sample is taken by the ten largest. This sample comprised PBMCs from blood, obtained about 24 months after vaccination. Every receptor here comes from a man between 50 and 69 years old who received an inactivated influenza vaccine. Donor details come from another sample of the same person, matched by shared clones.

This chain joins TRBV20-1 and TRBJ2-7; 9 bases agree with TRBD1. CDR3 length equals 22 residues. Per the germline V gene, CDR1 is DFQATT and CDR2 is SNEGSKA (reference sequence). V gave up 1 base and J gave up 2 bases; unmatched junction bases: 27. In DNA, the CDR3 is TGCAGTGCTAGAGTTTTCCTGGACAGGGGACATTATGTGGCGGGACTAACCTACGAGCAGTACTTC. This encodes CSARVFLDRGHYVAGLTYEQYF.

This clonotype was detected many times. This chain joins TRBV10-3 and TRBJ1-2; no reliable D call. This CDR3 spans 15 amino acids. Germline V gives CDR1 ENHRY, CDR2 SYGVKD. V lost 0 bases and J 0 bases, leaving 8 bases between the germline ends. The CDR3 DNA reads TGTGCCATCAGTGAGTCTGGAGGATCTAACTATGGCTACACCTTC. Translated, it gives CAISESGGSNYGYTF.

This clonotype was picked up a small number of times. The chain carries TRBV20-1 and TRBJ1-2; D not certain. Germline V gene data show CDR1 as DFQATT and CDR2 as SNEGSKA (reference sequence). The CDR3 loop spans 12 amino acids. V was cut by 2 bases and J by 7 bases, with 11 bases left in between. The CDR3, as DNA: TGCAGTGCTAGAAGTCCCACACGTGGCTACACCTTC. This encodes CSARSPTRGYTF.

The chain couples TRBV20-1 to TRBJ2-1; a weak D match, TRBD1 (6 bases). The germline V gene has CDR1 DFQATT and CDR2 SNEGSKA (reference sequence). Trimming removed 3 bases at V and 4 bases at J, with 10 bases between. The CDR3 loop spans 13 amino acids. The CDR3 region has the DNA TGCAGTGCTAGGGACAGCCTATACAATGAGCAGTTCTTC. The encoded protein is CSARDSLYNEQFF.

The chain carries TRBV4-2 and TRBJ2-7, with 9 bases identical to TRBD2. V shed 0 bases and J 1 base; nucleotides not matched to a gene: 4. This CDR3 has 16 residues. Germline V gene sequence: CDR1 LGHNA, CDR2 YNFKEQ. The CDR3 protein is CASSQDPSGESYEQYF. For the CDR3, the DNA is TGTGCCAGCAGCCAAGATCCTAGCGGGGAGTCCTACGAGCAGTACTTC.

This clonotype was seen many times. The gene calls are TRBV6-5 and TRBJ2-2, with 7 bases matching TRBD1. This CDR3 spans 15 amino acids. Trimming cost V 2 bases and J 4 bases; bases outside gene matches: 4. Germline CDR1 MNHEY, CDR2 SVGAGI. CDR3 sequence: CASSYRTGLTGELFF. DNA of the CDR3: TGTGCCAGCAGTTACCGGACAGGCCTCACCGGGGAGCTGTTTTTT.

This clonotype was picked up many times. The chain employs TRBV7-8 and TRBJ2-7; perhaps TRBD1 as D (5 bases). Germline V CDR1 and CDR2: SGHVS, FQNEAQ. The CDR3 has 20 residues. V shed 7 bases and J shed 6 bases, with 37 bases lying between them. The DNA for the CDR3 is TGTGCCAGCACCCCGCGTGGGGCCCTTAATTTCCGCACCTCCCCCATCGAGCAGTACTTC. This translates into CASTPRGALNFRTSPIEQYF.

This chain joins TRBV29-1 and TRBJ2-7; 8 nucleotides match TRBD2. This CDR3 spans 15 amino acids. After removal of 1 base from V and 3 bases from J, the junction contained 8 bases not matched to a gene. Per germline, CDR1 SQVTM and CDR2 ANQGSEA. In DNA form, the CDR3 reads TGCAGCGTTGAAGTCCTCGAGCGGGAGCTCTACGAGCAGTACTTC. Translation gives CSVEVLERELYEQYF.

The J gene is TRBJ1-1, the V gene TRBV12-3 or TRBV12-4; D is ambiguous. V shed 5 bases and J shed 2 bases, with 12 bases lying between them. This CDR3 region has 14 residues. CDR3 coding DNA: TGTGCCAGCAGTCACGCCTGCAGAAACACTGAAGCTTTCTTT. Protein sequence: CASSHACRNTEAFF.

This clonotype occurred a few times. The rearrangement links TRBV9 to TRBJ2-3; D gene ambiguous. Germline V gives CDR1 SGDLS, CDR2 YYNGEE. CDR3 length: 14 residues. V dropped 3 bases and J dropped 0 bases, with 8 bases sitting between them. The CDR3 bases are TGTGCCAGCAGCGAAAGGGATAGCACAGATACGCAGTATTTT. Translated: CASSERDSTDTQYF.

This chain joins TRBV15 and TRBJ2-7; 10 bases line up with TRBD1. Germline loops: CDR1 LNHNV, CDR2 YYDKDF (reference sequence). Trimming at V came to 0 bases and at J to 6 bases, leaving 8 bases not matched to a gene. This CDR3 is built from 16 residues. The CDR3 nucleotides are TGTGCCACCAGCAGAGACTTAGGGACAGGGGAAACCGAGCAGTACTTC. It is translated as CATSRDLGTGETEQYF. Supplemented by reference TRBV15 and TRBJ2-7, the full variable domain reads DAMVIQNPRYQVTQFGKPVTLSCSQTLNHNVMYWYQQKSSQAPKLLFHYYDKDFNNEADTPDNFQSRRPNTSFCFLDIRSPGLGDTAMYLCATSRDLGTGETEQYFGPGTRLTVT.

The V call is TRBV5-1, the J call TRBJ1-1, with D unclear. CDR3 length equals 14 residues. CDR1 and CDR2 (germline): SGHRS, YFSETQ. V was pared by 2 bases and J by 1 base, with 9 bases between. Written as DNA, the CDR3 is TGCGCCAGCAGCTTTGGCGAATCGAACACTGAAGCTTTCTTT. This encodes CASSFGESNTEAFF.

This clonotype was recorded at least ten times. This chain links TRBV29-1 with TRBJ2-2, with D unclear. Germline V gives CDR1 SQVTM, CDR2 ANQGSEA. V was cut by 4 bases and J by 4 bases, with 7 bases left in between. This CDR3 is built from 12 residues. The CDR3 spells CSVVFPTGELFF. CDR3 DNA sequence: TGCAGCGTTGTTTTCCCCACCGGGGAGCTGTTTTTT.

This clonotype was counted between two and nine times. The CDR3: CSAGLAGTDTQYF. DNA of the CDR3: TGCAGTGCTGGACTAGCGGGCACAGATACGCAGTATTTT. The chain has TRBV20-1 and TRBJ2-3; TRBD2 matches at 10 bases. V was pared by 5 bases and J by 1 base, with 0 bases of the junction left unmatched. There are 13 residues in the CDR3. Germline CDR1 is DFQATT and CDR2 is SNEGSKA (reference sequence).

This clonotype was observed a handful of times. V gene TRBV6-5 combines with J gene TRBJ2-7; the match to TRBD2 covers 12 bases. The trim removed 1 base at V and 3 bases at J, leaving 7 bases unmatched. The CDR3 covers 17 residues. The germline V gene encodes CDR1 MNHEY and CDR2 SVGAGI. The CDR3 coding sequence is TGTGCCAGCAGTTACTACACTAGCGGGGGGTTGTACTACGAGCAGTACTTC. It encodes CASSYYTSGGLYYEQYF.

This clonotype showed up just a few times. The chain joins TRBV5-6 to TRBJ2-1, with 8 bases aligning to TRBD2. With V trimmed by 4 bases and J by 7 bases, 13 bases remained unmatched. Germline values: CDR1 SGHDT, CDR2 YYEEEE. The CDR3 spans 16 residues. The CDR3, as DNA: TGTGCCAGCAGCCCAACCGGGACTAGAATCGGGAATGAGCAGTTCTTC. It specifies CASSPTGTRIGNEQFF.

The rearrangement links TRBV20-1 to TRBJ2-1, with 9 bases lining up with TRBD1. CDR3 length: 12 residues. J lost 8 bases, V lost 6 bases, and 5 bases had no gene match. Per the germline V gene, CDR1 is DFQATT and CDR2 is SNEGSKA (reference sequence). CDR3 loop: CSAYGTGYEQFF. CDR3 DNA sequence: TGCAGTGCATACGGGACAGGGTATGAGCAGTTCTTC.

This clonotype was found a few times. The J gene is TRBJ1-5, the V gene TRBV20-1; tentative D call: TRBD1 (6 bases). The V end was cut by 3 bases, the J end by 4 bases, with 10 bases between. The CDR3 extends over 13 amino acids. CDR1 DFQATT and CDR2 SNEGSKA come from the germline V gene (reference sequence). CDR3 sequence reads: CSASRDTNQPQHF. The CDR3 DNA sequence: TGCAGTGCTAGCCGGGACACTAATCAGCCCCAGCATTTT.

The CDR3 nucleotides are TGTGCCAGCAGCAGTGTACATAGCAATCAGCCCCAGCATTTT. Translating gives CASSSVHSNQPQHF. The chain joins TRBV7-9 to TRBJ1-5; the D is unclear. CDR1 is SEHNR, CDR2 FQNEAQ, per germline (reference sequence). V shed 5 bases and J shed 0 bases, with 8 bases lying between them. The CDR3 sequence is 14 residues long.

This clonotype has just a few counts. This sequence joins TRBV4-2 and TRBJ2-3; 13 nucleotides align to TRBD2. The junction had 14 bases not matched to a gene; V was cut back by 8 bases and J by 3 bases. Per germline, CDR1 LGHNA and CDR2 YNFKEQ. This CDR3 region has 18 residues. The CDR3 DNA sequence: TGTGCCAGCCAGCCAAGGGGTGGGACTAGCGGGATAACAGATACGCAGTATTTT. This translates into CASQPRGGTSGITDTQYF.

This sequence joins TRBV12-3 or TRBV12-4 and TRBJ2-5, with TRBD1 matching 10 bases. Trimming took 8 bases from V and 7 from J; bases not matched to a gene: 7. CDR3 length: 13 amino acids. The CDR3 protein is CASYGGQGWTQYF. DNA of the CDR3: TGTGCCAGCTACGGGGGACAGGGGTGGACCCAGTACTTC.

This clonotype was recorded at least ten times. The rearrangement joins TRBV3-1 to TRBJ2-3; a possible D gene is TRBD1 (6 bases). Germline V lookup: CDR1 LGHDT, CDR2 YNNKEL (reference sequence). Between the trimmed V and J ends, which lost 0 bases and 5 bases, there was a span of 12 bases. This CDR3 contains 15 residues. Here the CDR3 DNA reads TGTGCCAGCAGCCAAGATCTGGGGGCCGAAGATACGCAGTATTTT. This sequence encodes CASSQDLGAEDTQYF.

This rearrangement joins TRBV5-1 to TRBJ1-2; D unresolved. V lost 1 base and J lost 3, with 7 bases in between. CDR3 size: 13 residues. Germline-derived CDR1 and CDR2 are SGHRS and YFSETQ. CDR3 DNA: TGCGCCAGCAGCTTGATGTCAGACTATGGCTACACCTTC. It encodes CASSLMSDYGYTF.

This clonotype was observed a handful of times. The chain employs TRBV12-3 or TRBV12-4 and TRBJ2-7; 7 bases line up with TRBD2. The CDR3 has 16 residues. Losses at the gene ends were 2 bases for V and 5 bases for J; bases not matched to a gene: 12. Here the CDR3 DNA reads TGTGCCAGCAGTTTATTCGGTGGAGCGGGGAGGAACGAGCAGTACTTC. It is translated as CASSLFGGAGRNEQYF.

This CDR3 reads CASSYVQNYGYTF. The DNA for the CDR3 is TGTGCCAGCAGTTACGTACAGAACTATGGCTACACCTTC. This chain uses TRBV6-2 or TRBV6-3 with TRBJ1-2; no clear D gene. Trimming took off 2 bases at V and 2 bases at J, with 6 bases between the two ends. The CDR3 consists of 13 residues. Germline CDR1 is MNHEY and CDR2 is SVGEGT.

This clonotype came up many times. The chain employs TRBV23-1 and TRBJ1-5, with 9 bases identical to TRBD1. TRBV23-1 is classed as an ORF, of uncertain function. Losses at the gene ends were 0 bases for V and 1 base for J; bases not matched to a gene: 1. The length of the CDR3 is 16 residues. The CDR3 DNA follows: TGCGCCAGCAGTCAATCGACAGGGGGGAGCAATCAGCCCCAGCATTTT. Translation gives CASSQSTGGSNQPQHF.

In this sample, this clonotype turned up many times. The chain is built from TRBV20-1 and TRBJ2-1; D remains ambiguous. The V gene's germline CDR1 is DFQATT and CDR2 SNEGSKA (reference sequence). Trimming removed 5 bases from V and 6 bases from J, with 11 bases in between. This CDR3 has 12 amino acids. Here the CDR3 DNA reads TGCAGTGCTGTGGGCCCCGCCAATGAGCAGTTCTTC. Encoded protein: CSAVGPANEQFF.

Points on this clonotype: The junction does not match germline at one end; this may be a read error. The rearrangement uses TRBV7-9 and TRBJ2-7; 10 nucleotides match TRBD2. Per germline, CDR1 SEHNR and CDR2 FQNEAQ (reference sequence). The CDR3 totals 14 residues. CDR3: CPSSPRTSGYEQYF. In DNA form, the CDR3 reads TGTCCCAGCAGCCCTCGGACTAGCGGCTACGAGCAGTACTTC.

The rearrangement links TRBV19 to TRBJ2-7; the match to TRBD1 covers 9 bases. The CDR3 is made up of 14 amino acids. CDR1 is LNHDA and CDR2 is SQIVND in the germline V gene (reference sequence). J gave up 3 bases and V 3 bases, and 3 bases lay outside the gene matches. DNA for the CDR3: TGTGCCAGTAGTATGGGACAGGGTGTCTACGAGCAGTACTTC. Its protein is CASSMGQGVYEQYF. Drawing the rest from reference TRBV19 and TRBJ2-7, the complete variable domain is DGGITQSPKYLFRKEGQNVTLSCEQNLNHDAMYWYRQDPGQGLRLIYYSQIVNDFQKGDIAEGYSVSREKKESFPLTVTSAQKNPTAFYLCASSMGQGVYEQYFGPGTRLTVT.

This clonotype appeared a few times. This chain uses TRBV5-6 with TRBJ2-3; 8 bases are shared with TRBD2. Germline assignment: CDR1 SGHDT and CDR2 YYEEEE. This CDR3 spans 13 amino acids. The J segment lost 4 bases and the V segment lost 3 bases, leaving 1 base of the junction unmatched. The CDR3 spells CASSWTSPDTQYF. Here the CDR3 DNA reads TGTGCCAGCAGCTGGACTAGCCCAGATACGCAGTATTTT.

The chain's CDR3 is CAISVQPDTQYF. The DNA of the CDR3 is TGTGCCATCAGCGTTCAGCCAGATACGCAGTATTTT. The V call is TRBV10-3, the J call TRBJ2-3; no clear D. V was cut by 6 bases and J by 4 bases, with 8 bases left in between. CDR3 length equals 12 residues. The germline gives CDR1 ENHRY, CDR2 SYGVKD.